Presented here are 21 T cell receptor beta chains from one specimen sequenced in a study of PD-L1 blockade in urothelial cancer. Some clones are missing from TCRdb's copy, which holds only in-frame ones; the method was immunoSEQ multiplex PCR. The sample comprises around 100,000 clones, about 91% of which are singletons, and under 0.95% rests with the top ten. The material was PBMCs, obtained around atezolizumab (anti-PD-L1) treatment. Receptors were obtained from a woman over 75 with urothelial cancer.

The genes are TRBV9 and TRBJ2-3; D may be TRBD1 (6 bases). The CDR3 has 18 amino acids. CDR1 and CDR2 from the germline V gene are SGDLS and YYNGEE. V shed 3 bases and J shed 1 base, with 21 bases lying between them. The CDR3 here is CASSATPGVFLGTDTQYF. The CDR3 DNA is TGTGCCAGCAGCGCTACCCCAGGGGTTTTTTTGGGCACAGATACGCAGTATTTT.

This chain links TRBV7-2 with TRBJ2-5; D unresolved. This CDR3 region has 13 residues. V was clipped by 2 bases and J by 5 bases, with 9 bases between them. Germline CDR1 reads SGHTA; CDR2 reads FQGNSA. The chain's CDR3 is CASSLTVPETQYF. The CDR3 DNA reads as TGTGCCAGCAGCTTAACAGTACCGGAGACCCAGTACTTC.

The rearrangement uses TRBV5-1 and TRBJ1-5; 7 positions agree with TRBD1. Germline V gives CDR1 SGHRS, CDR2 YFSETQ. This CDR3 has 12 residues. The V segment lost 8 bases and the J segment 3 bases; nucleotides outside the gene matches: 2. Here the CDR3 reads CASGTDNQPQHF. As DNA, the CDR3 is TGCGCCAGTGGGACAGACAATCAGCCCCAGCATTTT.

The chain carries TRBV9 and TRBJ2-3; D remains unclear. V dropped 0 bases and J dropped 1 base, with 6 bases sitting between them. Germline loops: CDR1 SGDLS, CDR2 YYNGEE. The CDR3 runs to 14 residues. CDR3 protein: CASSVAFGTDTQYF. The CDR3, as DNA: TGTGCCAGCAGCGTAGCGTTCGGCACAGATACGCAGTATTTT.

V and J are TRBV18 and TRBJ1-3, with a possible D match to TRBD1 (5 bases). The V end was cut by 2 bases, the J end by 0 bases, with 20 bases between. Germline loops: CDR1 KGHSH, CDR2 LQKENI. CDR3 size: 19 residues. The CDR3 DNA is TGTGCCAGCTCACCAACGACAGTTAACTCCTGGACCTCTGGAAACACCATATATTTT. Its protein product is CASSPTTVNSWTSGNTIYF.

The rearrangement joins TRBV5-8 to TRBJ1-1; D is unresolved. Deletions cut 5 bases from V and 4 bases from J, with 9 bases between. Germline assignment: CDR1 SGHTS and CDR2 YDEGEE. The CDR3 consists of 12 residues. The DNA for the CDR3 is TGTGCCAGCAGTCCCGGGATCACTGAAGCTTTCTTT. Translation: CASSPGITEAFF.

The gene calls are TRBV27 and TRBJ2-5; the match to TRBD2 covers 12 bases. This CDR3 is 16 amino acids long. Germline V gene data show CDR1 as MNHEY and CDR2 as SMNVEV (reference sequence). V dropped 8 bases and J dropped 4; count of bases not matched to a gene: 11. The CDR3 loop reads CASGTSGFPRGETQYF. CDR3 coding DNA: TGTGCCAGCGGGACTAGCGGGTTCCCTAGGGGAGAGACCCAGTACTTC.

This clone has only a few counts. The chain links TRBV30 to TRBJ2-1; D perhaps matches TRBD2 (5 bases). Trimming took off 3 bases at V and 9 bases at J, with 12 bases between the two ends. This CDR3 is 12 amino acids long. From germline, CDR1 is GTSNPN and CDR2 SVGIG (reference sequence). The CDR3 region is CAWSRVGSEQFF. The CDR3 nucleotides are TGTGCCTGGAGCCGAGTAGGGAGTGAGCAGTTCTTC.

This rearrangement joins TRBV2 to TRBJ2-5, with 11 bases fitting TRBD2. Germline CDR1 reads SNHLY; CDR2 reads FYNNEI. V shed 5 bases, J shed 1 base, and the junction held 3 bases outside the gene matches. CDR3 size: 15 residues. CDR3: CASSSSGRFQETQYF. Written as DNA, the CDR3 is TGTGCCAGCAGTTCTAGCGGGAGGTTCCAAGAGACCCAGTACTTC.

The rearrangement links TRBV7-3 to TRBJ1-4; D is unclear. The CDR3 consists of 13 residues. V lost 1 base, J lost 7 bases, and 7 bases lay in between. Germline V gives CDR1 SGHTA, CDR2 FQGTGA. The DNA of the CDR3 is TGTGCCAGCAGCTTAAATGCGGGTGAAAAACTGTTTTTT. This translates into CASSLNAGEKLFF.

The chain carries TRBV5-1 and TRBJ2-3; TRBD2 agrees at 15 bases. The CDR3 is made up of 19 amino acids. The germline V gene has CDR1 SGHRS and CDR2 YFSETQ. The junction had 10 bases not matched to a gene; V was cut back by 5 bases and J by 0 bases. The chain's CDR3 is CASSSGLAGGRVSTDTQYF. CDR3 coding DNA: TGCGCCAGCAGTTCCGGACTAGCGGGAGGGAGGGTCAGCACAGATACGCAGTATTTT.

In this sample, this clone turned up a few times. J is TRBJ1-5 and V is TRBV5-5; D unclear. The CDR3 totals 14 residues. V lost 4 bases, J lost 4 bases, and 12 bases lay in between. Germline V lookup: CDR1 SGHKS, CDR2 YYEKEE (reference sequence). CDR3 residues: CASSPLGDNQPQHF. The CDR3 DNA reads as TGTGCCAGCAGCCCCCTCGGTGATAATCAGCCCCAGCATTTT.

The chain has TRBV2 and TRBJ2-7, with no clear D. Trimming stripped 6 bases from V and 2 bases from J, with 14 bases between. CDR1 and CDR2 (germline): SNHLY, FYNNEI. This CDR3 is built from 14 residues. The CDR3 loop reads CASRRGQSTYEQYF. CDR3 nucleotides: TGTGCCAGCAGACGTGGGCAGAGCACCTACGAGCAGTACTTC.

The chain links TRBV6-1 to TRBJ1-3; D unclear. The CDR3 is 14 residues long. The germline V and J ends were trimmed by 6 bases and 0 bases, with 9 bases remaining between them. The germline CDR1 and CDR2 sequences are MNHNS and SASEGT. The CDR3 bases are TGTGCCAGCAGCCGACTGACCTCTGGAAACACCATATATTTT. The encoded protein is CASSRLTSGNTIYF.

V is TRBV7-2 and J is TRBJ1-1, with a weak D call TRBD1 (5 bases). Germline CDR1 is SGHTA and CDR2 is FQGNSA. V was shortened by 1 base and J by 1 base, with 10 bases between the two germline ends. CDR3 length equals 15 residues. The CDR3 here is CASSLDPTGNTEAFF. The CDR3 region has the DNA TGTGCCAGCAGCTTAGACCCCACAGGGAACACTGAAGCTTTCTTT.

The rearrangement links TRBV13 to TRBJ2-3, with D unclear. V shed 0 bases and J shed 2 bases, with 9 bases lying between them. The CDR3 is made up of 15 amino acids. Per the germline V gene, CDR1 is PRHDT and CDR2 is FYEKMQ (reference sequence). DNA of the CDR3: TGTGCCAGCAGCTTAGGGGCGGTCTCCACAGATACGCAGTATTTT. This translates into CASSLGAVSTDTQYF.

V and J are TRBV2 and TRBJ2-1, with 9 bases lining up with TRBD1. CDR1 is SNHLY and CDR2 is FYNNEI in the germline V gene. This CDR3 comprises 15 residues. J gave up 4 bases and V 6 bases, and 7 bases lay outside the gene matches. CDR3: CASRDKTGGYNEQFF. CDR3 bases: TGTGCCAGCAGGGATAAGACAGGGGGTTACAATGAGCAGTTCTTC.

The CDR3 region has the DNA TGCGCCAGCAGCCAAGGCGCGGTTATCTACGAGCAGTACTTC. Translated, it gives CASSQGAVIYEQYF. The rearrangement uses TRBV4-1 and TRBJ2-7, with unresolved D. Per germline, CDR1 MGHRA and CDR2 YSYEKL. Trimming took off 1 base at V and 3 bases at J, with 10 bases between the two ends. CDR3 length: 14 residues.

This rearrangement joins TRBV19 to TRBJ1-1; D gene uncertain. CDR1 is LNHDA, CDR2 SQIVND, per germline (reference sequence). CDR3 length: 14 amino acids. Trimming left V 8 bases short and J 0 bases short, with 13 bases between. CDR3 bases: TGTGCCAGTCGCGAAACGGGGATGAACACTGAAGCTTTCTTT. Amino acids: CASRETGMNTEAFF. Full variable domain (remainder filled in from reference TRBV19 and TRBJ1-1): DGGITQSPKYLFRKEGQNVTLSCEQNLNHDAMYWYRQDPGQGLRLIYYSQIVNDFQKGDIAEGYSVSREKKESFPLTVTSAQKNPTAFYLCASRETGMNTEAFFGQGTRLTVV.

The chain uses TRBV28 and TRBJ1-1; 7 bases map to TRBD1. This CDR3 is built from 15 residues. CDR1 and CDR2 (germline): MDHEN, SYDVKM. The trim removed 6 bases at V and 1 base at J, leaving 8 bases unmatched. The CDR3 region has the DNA TGTGCCAGCAGAAAAGGGGGCTCGGGGAACACTGAAGCTTTCTTT. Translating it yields CASRKGGSGNTEAFF.

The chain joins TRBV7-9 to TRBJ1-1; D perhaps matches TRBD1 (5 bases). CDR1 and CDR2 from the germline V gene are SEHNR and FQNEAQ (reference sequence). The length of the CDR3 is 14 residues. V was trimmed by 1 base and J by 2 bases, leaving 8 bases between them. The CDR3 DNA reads TGTGCCAGCAGCTTAGGGAGGGGAAACACTGAAGCTTTCTTT. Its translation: CASSLGRGNTEAFF.